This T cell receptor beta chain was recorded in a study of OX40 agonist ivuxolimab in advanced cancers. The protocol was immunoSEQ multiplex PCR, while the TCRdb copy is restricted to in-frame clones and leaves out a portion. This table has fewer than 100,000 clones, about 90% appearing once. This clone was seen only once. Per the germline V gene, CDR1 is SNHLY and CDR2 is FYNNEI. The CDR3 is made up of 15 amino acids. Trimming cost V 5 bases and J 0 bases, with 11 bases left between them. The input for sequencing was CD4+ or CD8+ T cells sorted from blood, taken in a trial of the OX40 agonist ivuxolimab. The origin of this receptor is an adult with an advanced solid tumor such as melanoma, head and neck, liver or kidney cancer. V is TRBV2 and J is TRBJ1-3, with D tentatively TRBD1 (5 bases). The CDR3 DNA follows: TGTGCCAGCAGTAGAACAGGTTACTCTGGAAACACCATATATTTT. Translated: CASSRTGYSGNTIYF. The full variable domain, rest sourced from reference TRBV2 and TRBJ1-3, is EPEVTQTPSHQVTQMGQEVILRCVPISNHLYFYWYRQILGQKVEFLVSFYNNEISEKSEIFDDQFSVERPDGSNFTLKIRSTKLEDSAMYFCASSRTGYSGNTIYFGEGSWLTVV.